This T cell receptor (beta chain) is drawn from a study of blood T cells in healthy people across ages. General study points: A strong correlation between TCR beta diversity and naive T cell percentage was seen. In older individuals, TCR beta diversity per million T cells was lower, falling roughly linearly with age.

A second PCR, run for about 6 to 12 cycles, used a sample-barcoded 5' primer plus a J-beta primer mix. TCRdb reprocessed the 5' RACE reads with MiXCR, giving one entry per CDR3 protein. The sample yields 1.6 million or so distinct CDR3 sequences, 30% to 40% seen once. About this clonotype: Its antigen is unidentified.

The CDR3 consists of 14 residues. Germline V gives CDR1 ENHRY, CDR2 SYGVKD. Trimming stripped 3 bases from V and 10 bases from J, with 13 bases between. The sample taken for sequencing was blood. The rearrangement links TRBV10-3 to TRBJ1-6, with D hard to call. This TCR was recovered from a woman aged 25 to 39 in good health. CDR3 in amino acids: CAISEIGIGSPLHF. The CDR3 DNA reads TGTGCCATCAGTGAAATAGGGATTGGGTCACCCCTCCACTTT.